Reported below is one T cell receptor (beta chain). Its recognized antigen is unknown. One junction end disagrees with the germline gene, perhaps due to a read error. From its cysteine to its phenylalanine, the CDR3 spans 15 amino acids. Left in the record is the CDR3 DNA by itself, 45 bases read in frame from the first base. As encoded in the germline V gene, CDR1 is MNHNS while CDR2 is SASEGT. Taken with the paper, the label for time point translates to: blood 2 weeks post-SBRT. According to the study, the label for this sample's treatment or condition signals: 15 Gy SBRT to primary tumor, nephrectomy 4 weeks later. To track tumor-enriched clonotypes, serial peripheral blood was sampled from radiation-treated patients at baseline and at 2 weeks and 4 weeks after SBRT. All patients had renal cell carcinoma with clear cell pathology. The QIAamp DNA Blood Mini Kit (Qiagen) was used to prepare genomic DNA for TCR sequencing. The analyses included just those samples that passed every quality control check.

TCR beta libraries were generated from genomic DNA with the immunoSEQ kit, following the manufacturer's recommendations. To prepare libraries, a first multiplex PCR with proprietary primers was run, followed by a second PCR that added unique barcodes, and a bead cleanup was done after each round. Each sample batch included a kit-provided positive control reaction and a negative control reaction. The final libraries were assessed on an Agilent 4200 TapeStation D1000 ScreenTape, pooled by volume, and quantified by qPCR. An Illumina NextSeq500 fitted with a MidOutput 150-cycle cartridge performed the sequencing, running 156 Read1 cycles and 15 Index1 cycles with the kit's custom primers. The pooled library was loaded at 0.9 to 1 pM with a 20% PhiX control spike-in. On the authors' methods: Vendor-processed data were analyzed in R, with a clonotype defined as all T cells sharing the same CDR3 nucleotide sequence. For clone abundance analyses, frequencies were normalized to the 10,000 most abundant clones in each sample. Public T cell clones, which averaged fewer than five per sample, were excluded before analysis. Tumor-enriched and baseline blood-enriched clonotypes were defined by at least a 32-fold difference in abundance between compartments. A beta-binomial differential abundance model was used to identify clonotypes that were expanded or contracted between blood time points. Tumor-blood repertoire similarity was measured with the Baroni-Urbani and Buser coefficient, and group comparisons used two-tailed Wilcoxon tests in R. Sourced from immuneACCESS, this table was stored by TCRdb with only in-frame sequences that have V and J called. A share of the clones is absent; for the studies checked, an unresolved V gene accounts for under half, and the remainder has no known explanation. That table gives V, J and clone size, and the DNA gave D and trimming. The sample table contains roughly 130,000 clones; only one count was recorded for approximately 75% of them. Of the sample, 1.5% to 2% is held by the ten largest clones.

The sample is drawn from a study of radiation and T cells in renal cell carcinoma (TCRdb year 2020). Regarding the complete study: The samples were obtained from a clinical trial, where primary renal cell carcinomas were treated with 15 Gy stereotactic body radiation therapy and then removed by nephrectomy 4 weeks afterward. In total, 50 to 60 samples underwent TCR beta sequencing: some 26 tumors plus 27 peripheral blood samples. A total of 4,016,671 unique CDR3 nucleotide sequences, encoding 2.5 million to 3 million unique CDR3 amino acid sequences, were found across all 50 or so samples. Points the paper makes about the study in general: Dynamics of the blood repertoire were not tracked past 4 weeks after treatment. In blood, the top tumor clonotypes increased from baseline to 2 weeks after radiation and then shrank by 4 weeks, which suggests a temporary expansion of tumor-resident clones. With a single-armed trial design, the study had no way to address how radiation dose or scheduling affects the TCR repertoire. Because pretreatment tumor biopsies were not available, the baseline intratumoral presence of clonotypes could not be determined.

The sample here was blood, taken from a patient whose treatment included radiotherapy and nephrectomy. This sequence was found in a woman aged 60-75 years with renal cell carcinoma. This sequence uses TRBV6-1 and TRBJ1-5, and 9 bases in between align with TRBD1. The CDR3 region has the sequence CASREGTGPNQPQHF. The nucleotide sequence is given as TGTGCCAGCAGAGAAGGGACAGGGCCAAATCAGCCCCAGCATTTT.